The 25 T cell receptor beta chains below were found in one sample sequenced in a study of blood T cell repertoires in COVID-19. Profiling relied on immunoSEQ multiplex PCR, and the TCRdb table lists in-frame clones only, not all of them. The repertoire includes 87,000 or so clones, 87% of them detected once, and about 3% sits in the top ten. Input material: peripheral blood. These receptors were collected from a woman aged 45-59 years with active or convalescent COVID-19.

The chain couples TRBV6-2 or TRBV6-3 to TRBJ2-2; 10 bases match TRBD1. Germline CDR1 and CDR2: MNHEY and SVGEGT. V gave up 2 bases and J gave up 10 bases; unmatched junction bases: 7. The CDR3 consists of 15 residues. The CDR3 sequence is CASSYASTGGLELFF. The CDR3 DNA reads TGTGCCAGCAGTTACGCCTCGACAGGGGGCTTGGAGCTGTTTTTT.

The chain uses TRBV4-3 and TRBJ1-3, with D possibly being TRBD1 (5 bases). V shed 1 base and J shed 1 base, with 8 bases lying between them. Germline V gene data show CDR1 as LGHNA and CDR2 as YSLEER. CDR3 length: 15 residues. CDR3 DNA: TGCGCCAGCAGCCAAGGCAGGGAATCTGGAAACACCATATATTTT. Residues: CASSQGRESGNTIYF.

The sample holds one count of this clone. The chain links TRBV21-1 to TRBJ2-7; TRBD1, the table's D call, lacks a check against the DNA. TRBV21-1 is assigned pseudogene status. The CDR3 sequence is 10 residues long. CDR3 nucleotide sequence: TGTGCCAGCGGGCCCTACGAGCAGTACTTC. It translates to CASGPYEQYF.

This clone was picked up a small number of times. The genes are TRBV4-1 and TRBJ1-2; tentatively, D is TRBD1 (5 bases). V was trimmed by 0 bases and J by 5 bases, leaving 13 bases between them. CDR1 and CDR2 (germline): MGHRA, YSYEKL. There are 15 residues in the CDR3. The CDR3 nucleotides read TGCGCCAGCAGCCAAGATCCCAACCAGGGATATGGCTACACCTTC. It yields the protein CASSQDPNQGYGYTF.

This chain connects TRBV7-2 to TRBJ2-3; D uncertain. The germline V gene has CDR1 SGHTA and CDR2 FQGNSA. V dropped 0 bases and J dropped 2 bases, with 18 bases sitting between them. The CDR3 is 18 residues long. The CDR3 protein is CASSLATLPAEDTDTQYF. The CDR3 DNA sequence: TGTGCCAGCAGCTTAGCGACCTTGCCGGCGGAAGACACAGATACGCAGTATTTT.

The chain combines TRBV7-2 with TRBJ1-2, with 10 bases fitting TRBD1. The ends lost 4 bases at V and 5 bases at J; junction bases unmatched: 7. Germline V gives CDR1 SGHTA, CDR2 FQGNSA. The CDR3 has 15 residues. The CDR3 DNA reads as TGTGCCAGCAGCTCCCGGACAGGGGGGGGTTATGGCTACACCTTC. Translated: CASSSRTGGGYGYTF.

The V call is TRBV5-1, the J call TRBJ2-2; no clear D gene. The CDR3 loop spans 13 amino acids. V was clipped by 5 bases and J by 4 bases, with 9 bases between them. CDR1 SGHRS and CDR2 YFSETQ come from the germline V gene. Here the CDR3 DNA reads TGCGCCAGCAGAGGTGGGCTCACCGGGGAGCTGTTTTTT. Its protein is CASRGGLTGELFF.

This clone was seen a handful of times. V and J are TRBV19 and TRBJ2-2; D is possibly TRBD1 (5 bases). V lost 6 bases, J lost 6 bases, and 14 bases lay in between. Germline lookup yields CDR1 LNHDA and CDR2 SQIVND (reference sequence). The CDR3 runs to 14 residues. The DNA for the CDR3 is TGTGCCAGTAGCACGGACACCTCAGCCGGGGAGCTGTTTTTT. Protein: CASSTDTSAGELFF.

The chain recombines TRBV10-3 with TRBJ1-5; TRBD1 matches 7 bases. Germline trimming cut 3 bases from V and 4 bases from J; bases unmatched to any gene: 6. CDR1 is ENHRY, CDR2 SYGVKD, per germline. This CDR3 has 15 amino acids. Here the CDR3 reads CAISDPIQGNQPQHF. In DNA form, the CDR3 reads TGTGCCATCAGTGACCCTATACAGGGGAATCAGCCCCAGCATTTT.

The chain couples TRBV18 to TRBJ1-2; D uncertain. Trimming cost V 3 bases and J 13 bases, with 15 bases left between them. The CDR3 is made up of 12 amino acids. Germline-derived CDR1 and CDR2 are KGHSH and LQKENI. In DNA, the CDR3 is TGTGCCAGCTCACCGGCGGGAGAGTCTCGCACCTTC. Translating it yields CASSPAGESRTF.

The rearrangement links TRBV9 to TRBJ1-4; 9 nucleotides agree with TRBD1. Germline values: CDR1 SGDLS, CDR2 YYNGEE. CDR3 length: 15 residues. Trimming cost V 0 bases and J 5 bases; bases outside gene matches: 2. DNA for the CDR3: TGTGCCAGCAGCGTAGATGGGACAGGGAATGAAAAACTGTTTTTT. It specifies CASSVDGTGNEKLFF.

The chain combines TRBV11-2 with TRBJ2-3; TRBD2 matches at 16 bases. The CDR3 consists of 15 residues. Germline V CDR1 and CDR2: SGHAT, FQNNGV. The V segment lost 3 bases and the J segment 9 bases; nucleotides outside the gene matches: 3. The CDR3, as DNA: TGTGCCAGCAGCTTTGGGACTAGCGGGGGGGAGACGCAGTATTTT. Translated, it gives CASSFGTSGGETQYF.

The chain joins TRBV5-1 to TRBJ2-1, with 7 bases aligning to TRBD1. This CDR3 has 14 amino acids. V was clipped by 3 bases and J by 7 bases; unmatched bases: 7. The germline V gene has CDR1 SGHRS and CDR2 YFSETQ. The CDR3 bases are TGCGCCAGCAGCTCAAGACAGGGTAGAAATGAGCAGTTCTTC. Its protein is CASSSRQGRNEQFF.

This chain joins TRBV5-8 and TRBJ2-2; 7 nucleotides match TRBD2. V lost 4 bases, J lost 4 bases, and 10 bases stayed unmatched. The CDR3 sequence is 16 residues long. Per the germline V gene, CDR1 is SGHTS and CDR2 is YDEGEE. The DNA for the CDR3 is TGTGCCAGCAGCATGCAGCCAACTAGCGTCACCGGGGAGCTGTTTTTT. Protein: CASSMQPTSVTGELFF.

This clone was recorded once. The chain recombines TRBV7-3 with TRBJ2-7; 7 nucleotides agree with TRBD2. The CDR3 loop spans 15 amino acids. V gave up 5 bases and J gave up 4 bases; unmatched junction bases: 11. Per germline, CDR1 SGHTA and CDR2 FQGTGA. The CDR3 DNA sequence: TGTGCCAGCAGCCCCACATCGGGGGGACCGTACGAGCAGTACTTC. Amino acids: CASSPTSGGPYEQYF.

This clone was seen more than once but under ten times. V is TRBV5-1 and J is TRBJ1-1, with TRBD1 as a possible D gene (6 bases). Germline values: CDR1 SGHRS, CDR2 YFSETQ. Trimming took 5 bases from V and 0 from J, leaving 17 bases between them. This CDR3 has 16 amino acids. The CDR3, as DNA: TGCGCCAGCAGTATTGATGGACAGTCTATGAACACTGAAGCTTTCTTT. The encoded protein is CASSIDGQSMNTEAFF.

The chain employs TRBV30 and TRBJ1-5, with 8 bases identical to TRBD1. The ends lost 3 bases at V and 10 bases at J; junction bases unmatched: 14. The germline V gene has CDR1 GTSNPN and CDR2 SVGIG (reference sequence). This CDR3 region has 15 residues. CDR3 coding DNA: TGTGCCTGGAGAGCCCCAGGGGGCGACGGCAGCCCCCAGCATTTT. Its protein product is CAWRAPGGDGSPQHF.

The V gene is TRBV5-4, the J gene TRBJ2-5; 7 positions match TRBD1. Trimming removed 4 bases from V and 2 bases from J; junction bases left unmatched: 2. In germline, CDR1 is SGHNT, CDR2 YYREEE (reference sequence). The CDR3 runs to 13 residues. CDR3 coding DNA: TGTGCCAGCAGCGTGGGACAGCAAGAGACCCAGTACTTC. Translation gives CASSVGQQETQYF.

The chain couples TRBV2 to TRBJ2-2; TRBD2 matches 12 bases. Germline values: CDR1 SNHLY, CDR2 FYNNEI. The CDR3 covers 16 residues. After removal of 5 bases from V and 1 base from J, the junction contained 2 bases not matched to a gene. This CDR3 reads CASSQLAGGNTGELFF. The CDR3 DNA sequence: TGTGCCAGCAGTCAACTAGCGGGGGGGAACACCGGGGAGCTGTTTTTT.

This clone was observed many times. The V gene is TRBV5-1, the J gene TRBJ2-5; D gene unclear. The CDR3 spans 14 residues. V lost 0 bases to trimming and J lost 2 bases, with 8 bases between them. Germline assignment: CDR1 SGHRS and CDR2 YFSETQ. The CDR3 loop reads CASSLENTQETQYF. The CDR3 DNA reads TGCGCCAGCAGCTTGGAGAATACTCAAGAGACCCAGTACTTC.

The chain uses TRBV4-3 and TRBJ1-4; D is perhaps TRBD1 (6 bases). This CDR3 region has 17 residues. CDR1 and CDR2 from the germline V gene are LGHNA and YSLEER. V was cut by 0 bases and J by 8 bases, with 19 bases left in between. CDR3: CASSQDFGGTRGEKLFF. In DNA form, the CDR3 reads TGCGCCAGCAGCCAAGATTTTGGTGGTACAAGGGGGGAAAAACTGTTTTTT.

V is TRBV5-4 and J is TRBJ1-1, with TRBD1 matching over 7 bases. The CDR3 has 15 residues. Germline CDR1 is SGHNT and CDR2 is YYREEE (reference sequence). V lost 3 bases, J lost 1 base, and 6 bases stayed unmatched. The CDR3 protein is CASSSLTGTNTEAFF. CDR3 nucleotides: TGTGCCAGCAGCTCGTTGACAGGGACGAACACTGAAGCTTTCTTT. Together with reference TRBV5-4 and TRBJ1-1, the CDR3 gives the full variable domain: ETGVTQSPTHLIKTRGQQVTLRCSSQSGHNTVSWYQQALGQGPQFIFQYYREEENGRGNFPPRFSGLQFPNYSSELNVNALELDDSALYLCASSSLTGTNTEAFFGQGTRLTVV.

The V and J genes are TRBV6-6 and TRBJ1-5; tentative D call: TRBD1 (5 bases). CDR3 size: 16 residues. V dropped 7 bases and J dropped 3 bases, with 19 bases sitting between them. Germline lookup yields CDR1 MNHNY and CDR2 SVGAGI (reference sequence). The CDR3 DNA reads TGTGCCAGCACCCAGCTAATTGGGGCTACCAATCAGCCCCAGCATTTT. It yields the protein CASTQLIGATNQPQHF.

The genes are TRBV20-1 and TRBJ1-5; D may be TRBD1 (6 bases). The V end lost 3 bases, the J end lost 6 bases, and 15 bases lay between the germline ends. Per germline, CDR1 DFQATT and CDR2 SNEGSKA (reference sequence). CDR3 length: 14 amino acids. CDR3: CSASKGDILQPQHF. Here the CDR3 DNA reads TGCAGTGCTAGTAAAGGGGACATTCTTCAGCCCCAGCATTTT.

This clone appeared a single time. The chain uses TRBV4-2 and TRBJ1-1; D possibly corresponds to TRBD1 (5 bases). Trimming took off 7 bases at V and 0 bases at J, with 12 bases between the two ends. The CDR3 consists of 14 residues. Germline V CDR1 and CDR2: LGHNA, YNFKEQ. The CDR3 loop reads CASTLGGVNTEAFF. The CDR3 DNA sequence: TGTGCCAGCACTCTGGGAGGGGTGAACACTGAAGCTTTCTTT.